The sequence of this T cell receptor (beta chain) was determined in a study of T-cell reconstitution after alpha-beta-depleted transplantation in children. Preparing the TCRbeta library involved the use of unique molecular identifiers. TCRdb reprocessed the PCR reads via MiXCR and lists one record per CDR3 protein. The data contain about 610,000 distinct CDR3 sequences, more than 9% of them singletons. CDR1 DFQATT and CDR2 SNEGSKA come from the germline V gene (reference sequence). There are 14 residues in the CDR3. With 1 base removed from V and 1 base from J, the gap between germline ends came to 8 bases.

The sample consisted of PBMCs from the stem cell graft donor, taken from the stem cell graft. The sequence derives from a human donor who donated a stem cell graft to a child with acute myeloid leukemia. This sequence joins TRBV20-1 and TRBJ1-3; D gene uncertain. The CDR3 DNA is TGCAGTGCTAGAGTTGTGTGGTCTGGAAACACCATATATTTT. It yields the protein CSARVVWSGNTIYF.